This T cell receptor (beta chain) comes out of a study of shared clonotypes between healthy human individuals. Notes on the study in general: Around 5% of naive CD4 clonotypes were common to four donors.

Nashville, Tennessee was home to all donors, each a Caucasian adult. Division of CD4+ cells produced a CD45RA+ naive subset and a CD45RA-negative memory subset. Across several immunoSEQ plates, the genomic DNA of each subset was split evenly. Clones were sequenced by immunoSEQ multiplex PCR, and TCRdb holds only the in-frame ones, with some missing. The table records approximately 980,000 clones, 76% of them present only once. On this clone itself: Its antigen is unidentified.

This TCR came from a man aged 18 to 30 in good health. The sample taken for sequencing was memory CD4+ T cells sorted from blood. Subset here: CD45RA-negative fraction.

CDR3 region: CAWRTGRGSPAGELFF. The CDR3 DNA sequence: TGTGCCTGGAGGACGGGAAGGGGCTCACCTGCCGGGGAGCTGTTTTTT. V is TRBV30 and J is TRBJ2-2; TRBD1 or TRBD2 may be the D gene (5 bases each). With 3 bases removed from V and 6 bases from J, the gap between germline ends came to 20 bases. Germline V gives CDR1 GTSNPN, CDR2 SVGIG (reference sequence). This CDR3 has 16 residues. Variable domain in full (rest from reference TRBV30 and TRBJ2-2): SQTIHQWPATLVQPVGSPLSLECTVEGTSNPNLYWYRQAAGRGLQLLFYSVGIGQISSEVPQNLSASRPQDRQFILSSKKLLLSDSGFYLCAWRTGRGSPAGELFFGEGSRLTVL.